This record covers a single T cell receptor beta chain. Given a much more abundant clone one base away, this may be a read error. Preparation of the TCRbeta library was carried out with unique molecular identifiers. In TCRdb, the PCR reads were re-called with MiXCR into one record per CDR3 protein. The sample consists of around 200,000 distinct CDR3 sequences, approximately 6.6% of them appearing once. These data originate in a study of T-cell reconstitution after alpha-beta-depleted transplantation in children. This TCR came from a human donor who donated a stem cell graft to a child with Wiskott-Aldrich syndrome. The sequencing here drew on PBMCs from the stem cell graft donor, taken from the stem cell graft.

This chain's CDR3 is CASSLDSPLQYF. The CDR3 bases are TGTGCCAGCAGCTTGGATTCCCCCCTGCAGTATTTT. The V gene is TRBV7-9, the J gene TRBJ2-3; D ambiguous. Germline CDR1 reads SEHNR; CDR2 reads FQNEAQ (reference sequence). CDR3 length: 12 residues. Trimming pared 3 bases from V and 11 bases from J, leaving 12 bases between.